The rows below give T cell receptor beta chains drawn from one sample of a study of blood T cell repertoires in COVID-19. Assay used: immunoSEQ multiplex PCR; TCRdb lists only in-frame clones, some missing. Altogether 100,000 to 120,000 clones are present, around 80% being singletons, with the ten largest covering approximately 15%. The specimen sequenced was peripheral blood. The receptors stem from a woman of 80 years or more with acute or convalescent COVID-19. Each CDR3 is given with its conserved first and last residue. Fields, in order: J gene, clone size, V gene, D gene, CDR3 protein, CDR3 DNA. The D gene is left open where the match is weak. Size tells how often a clone was seen (once, few, many) or the class of an expanded clone, and some rows leave it out.

TRBJ2-7 - TRBV29-1 TRBD1 CSAGQPYEQYF TGCAGCGCGGGACAGCCCTACGAGCAGTACTTC
TRBJ1-4 once TRBV3-1/TRBV3-2 - CASSQDPDTAGKLFF TGTGCCAGCAGCCAAGATCCCGACACTGCGGGAAAACTGTTTTTT
TRBJ1-6 once TRBV19 TRBD1 CASSIGQGAPPLHF TGTGCCAGTAGTATCGGCCAGGGGGCCCCACCCCTCCACTTT
TRBJ2-6 - TRBV11-2 TRBD1 CASSFGQGAGANVLTF TGTGCCAGCAGCTTCGGACAGGGGGCGGGGGCCAACGTCCTGACTTTC
TRBJ2-4 - TRBV14 TRBD1 CASSHIVFLPGKDRYSFNKNIQYF TGTGCCAGCAGCCATATAGTATTTTTGCCCGGGAAGGACAGGTACTCCTTTAACAAAAACATTCAGTACTTC
TRBJ2-1 - TRBV5-4 TRBD2 CASSLEAAGALNEQFF TGTGCCAGCAGCTTGGAGGCAGCGGGAGCCCTAAATGAGCAGTTCTTC
TRBJ2-5 - TRBV21-1 - CASSKAPATRLAGTQETQYF TGTGCCAGCAGCAAAGCCCCAGCCACCCGACTAGCGGGAACCCAAGAGACCCAGTACTTC
TRBJ1-1 - TRBV18 - CASRVLNTEAFF TGTGCCAGCCGTGTCTTGAACACTGAAGCTTTCTTT
TRBJ1-6 once TRBV5-1 - CASSLKGLDSPLHF TGCGCCAGCAGCTTGAAGGGGCTTGATTCACCCCTCCACTTT
TRBJ2-3 - TRBV27 - CASRKLAGTDTQYF TGTGCCAGCAGGAAGTTAGCGGGCACAGATACGCAGTATTTT
TRBJ2-1 - TRBV5-1 TRBD2 CASSLTSGRLSEQFF TGCGCCAGCAGCTTGACTAGCGGGAGACTGAGTGAGCAGTTCTTC
TRBJ1-3 - TRBV6-2/TRBV6-3 TRBD1 CASSYERTGGNTIYF TGTGCCAGCAGTTACGAGAGGACAGGGGGAAACACCATATATTTT
TRBJ1-1 - TRBV15 TRBD1 CATSRAGTGGGRAFF TGTGCCACCAGCAGAGCCGGGACAGGGGGAGGCCGAGCTTTCTTT
TRBJ2-2 - TRBV27 - CASSARTFNTGELFF TGTGCCAGCAGTGCGAGGACATTTAACACCGGGGAGCTGTTTTTT
TRBJ1-1 - TRBV30 - CAWSVPGGFTEAFF TGTGCCTGGAGTGTACCGGGGGGCTTCACTGAAGCTTTCTTT
TRBJ2-2 - TRBV6-5 TRBD2 CASRILAHIPRELFF TGTGCCAGCAGAATACTAGCGCACATCCCCCGGGAGCTGTTTTTT
TRBJ2-5 - TRBV5-8 - CASSLAVFQETQYF TGTGCCAGCAGCTTGGCCGTATTCCAAGAGACCCAGTACTTC
TRBJ2-3 - TRBV24-1 TRBD2 CATSPGGTDTQYF TGTGCCACCTCCCCGGGGGGGACAGATACGCAGTATTTT
TRBJ2-6 - TRBV7-8 TRBD1 CASSLVRTGGRRANVLTF TGTGCCAGCAGCTTAGTGAGGACAGGGGGCAGGAGGGCCAACGTCCTGACTTTC
TRBJ1-2 - TRBV9 - CASSNRQNYGYTF TGTGCCAGCAGCAACCGACAGAACTATGGCTACACCTTC
TRBJ1-1 - TRBV6-5 - CASLRGTEAFF TGTGCCAGCCTAAGGGGCACTGAAGCTTTCTTT
TRBJ2-1 - TRBV5-1 - CASSLELSYNEQFF TGCGCCAGCAGCTTGGAACTATCCTACAATGAGCAGTTCTTC
TRBJ1-1 few TRBV30 - CAWRGDWNTEAFF TGTGCCTGGAGGGGAGACTGGAACACTGAAGCTTTCTTT
TRBJ1-5 - TRBV6-6 - CASSTAGPQHF TGTGCCAGCAGTACCGCAGGGCCCCAGCATTTT
TRBJ2-1 - TRBV18 TRBD2 CASSPPGSGRGNEQFF TGTGCCAGCTCACCACCGGGTAGCGGGAGAGGCAATGAGCAGTTCTTC
TRBJ1-4 - TRBV6-6 - CASSYPATSNEKLFF TGTGCCAGCAGTTACCCAGCGACTAGTAATGAAAAACTGTTTTTT
TRBJ1-3 - TRBV29-1 - CSVGIQTNTGNTIYF TGCAGCGTTGGGATCCAGACTAATACTGGAAACACCATATATTTT
TRBJ2-3 - TRBV24-1 - CATSDLQADTQYF TGTGCCACCAGTGATTTGCAGGCAGATACGCAGTATTTT
TRBJ2-5 - TRBV7-7 - CASSLYTGQETQYF TGTGCCAGCAGCTTGTACACCGGGCAAGAGACCCAGTACTTC
TRBJ2-1 few TRBV10-3 TRBD2 CAIETSGSNEQFF TGTGCCATCGAAACTAGCGGGAGCAATGAGCAGTTCTTC
TRBJ1-4 once TRBV5-1 - CASTRLTPTNEKLFF TGCGCCAGCACCCGACTGACTCCAACTAATGAAAAACTGTTTTTT
TRBJ1-2 - TRBV6-5 - CASSSTGGRYGYTF TGTGCCAGCAGTTCTACGGGAGGCCGCTATGGCTACACCTTC
TRBJ1-5 - TRBV19 - CASSIGQKSQPQHF TGTGCCAGTAGTATAGGGCAGAAAAGTCAGCCCCAGCATTTT
TRBJ2-1 once TRBV20-1 - CSASNVGHEQFF TGCAGTGCTAGTAATGTGGGCCATGAGCAGTTCTTC
TRBJ2-1 - TRBV5-1 TRBD1 CASSFRTGGFGEQFF TGCGCCAGCAGTTTCCGGACAGGGGGTTTCGGGGAGCAGTTCTTC
TRBJ2-2 - TRBV3-1/TRBV3-2 TRBD2 CASRGLANTGELFF TGTGCCAGCAGAGGACTAGCGAACACCGGGGAGCTGTTTTTT
TRBJ1-1 - TRBV27 TRBD1 CASSSLPTGTNTEAFF TGTGCCAGCAGCTCCCTCCCGACAGGGACGAACACTGAAGCTTTCTTT
TRBJ2-7 - TRBV6-5 - CASSRTAGEQYF TGTGCCAGCAGCAGGACAGCGGGGGAGCAGTACTTC
TRBJ1-1 - TRBV27 TRBD1 CASSPRQGNTEAFF TGTGCCAGCAGTCCTCGACAGGGAAACACTGAAGCTTTCTTT
TRBJ2-1 - TRBV5-8 TRBD2 CASSLYISGSVNEQFF TGTGCCAGCAGCTTGTATATTAGCGGGAGCGTGAATGAGCAGTTCTTC
TRBJ2-2 - TRBV10-1 TRBD2 CASSEGLATGELFF TGCGCCAGCAGTGAAGGACTAGCGACCGGGGAGCTGTTTTTT
TRBJ2-3 - TRBV5-4 TRBD2 CASSYFWTSGTSTDTQYF TGTGCCAGCAGCTACTTTTGGACTAGCGGGACTAGCACAGATACGCAGTATTTT
TRBJ2-2 - TRBV7-2 TRBD2 CASSSPSGMNTGELFF TGTGCCAGCAGCTCTCCTAGCGGAATGAACACCGGGGAGCTGTTTTTT
TRBJ2-2 - TRBV29-1 - CSVVEGRYTGELFF TGCAGCGTCGTAGAGGGGAGGTACACCGGGGAGCTGTTTTTT
TRBJ1-2 - TRBV5-5 TRBD1 CASSLAGTGIGYTF TGTGCCAGCAGCTTGGCCGGGACAGGGATTGGCTACACCTTC
TRBJ2-4 - TRBV2 - CASNFGLDKNIQYF TGTGCCAGCAACTTCGGGTTGGACAAAAACATTCAGTACTTC
TRBJ2-3 - TRBV7-9 - CASSPTTPASTDTQYF TGTGCCAGCAGCCCAACAACCCCTGCAAGCACAGATACGCAGTATTTT
TRBJ1-2 - TRBV19 TRBD1 CASSRKGAGGDYGYTF TGTGCCAGTAGTCGGAAGGGGGCAGGGGGCGACTATGGCTACACCTTC
TRBJ2-7 - TRBV5-1 - CASSLADREQYF TGCGCCAGCAGCTTGGCCGACAGGGAGCAGTACTTC
TRBJ2-5 - TRBV7-9 TRBD2 CASSLSLGRGGETQYF TGTGCCAGCAGCTTATCTCTCGGGAGGGGCGGAGAGACCCAGTACTTC
TRBJ2-7 - TRBV5-1 - CASSFLDKREQYF TGCGCCAGCAGCTTCCTGGACAAACGAGAGCAGTACTTC
TRBJ1-1 - TRBV13 TRBD1 CASSTRDREFTEAFF TGTGCCAGCAGCACCCGGGACAGGGAATTCACTGAAGCTTTCTTT
TRBJ1-2 - TRBV7-9 - CASSSLQGTYGYTF TGTGCCAGCAGCTCCCTACAGGGAACCTATGGCTACACCTTC
TRBJ1-3 - TRBV27 - CASSPALGNTIYF TGTGCCAGCAGTCCCGCACTTGGAAACACCATATATTTT
TRBJ1-3 - TRBV30 TRBD1 CAWRGQSFSGNTIYF TGTGCCTGGAGGGGACAGAGCTTTTCTGGAAACACCATATATTTT